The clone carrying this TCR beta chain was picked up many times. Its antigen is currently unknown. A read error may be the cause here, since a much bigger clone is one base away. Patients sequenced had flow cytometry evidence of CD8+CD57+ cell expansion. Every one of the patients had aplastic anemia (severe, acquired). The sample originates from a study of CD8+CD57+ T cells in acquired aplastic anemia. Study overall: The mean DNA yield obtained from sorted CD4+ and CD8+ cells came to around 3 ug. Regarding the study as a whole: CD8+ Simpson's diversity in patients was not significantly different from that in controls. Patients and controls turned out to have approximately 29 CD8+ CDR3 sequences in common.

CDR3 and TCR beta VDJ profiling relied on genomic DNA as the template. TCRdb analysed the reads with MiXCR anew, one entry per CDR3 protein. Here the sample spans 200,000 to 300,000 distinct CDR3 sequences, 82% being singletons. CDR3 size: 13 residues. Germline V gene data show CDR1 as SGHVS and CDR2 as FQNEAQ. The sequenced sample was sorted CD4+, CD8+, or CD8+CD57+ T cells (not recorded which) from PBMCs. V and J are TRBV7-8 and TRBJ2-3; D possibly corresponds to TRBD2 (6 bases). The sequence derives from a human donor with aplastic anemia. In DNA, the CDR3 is TGTGCCAGCAGCTTAGCGGGAGGTCCCGATCCGCAGTTT. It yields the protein CASSLAGGPDPQF.